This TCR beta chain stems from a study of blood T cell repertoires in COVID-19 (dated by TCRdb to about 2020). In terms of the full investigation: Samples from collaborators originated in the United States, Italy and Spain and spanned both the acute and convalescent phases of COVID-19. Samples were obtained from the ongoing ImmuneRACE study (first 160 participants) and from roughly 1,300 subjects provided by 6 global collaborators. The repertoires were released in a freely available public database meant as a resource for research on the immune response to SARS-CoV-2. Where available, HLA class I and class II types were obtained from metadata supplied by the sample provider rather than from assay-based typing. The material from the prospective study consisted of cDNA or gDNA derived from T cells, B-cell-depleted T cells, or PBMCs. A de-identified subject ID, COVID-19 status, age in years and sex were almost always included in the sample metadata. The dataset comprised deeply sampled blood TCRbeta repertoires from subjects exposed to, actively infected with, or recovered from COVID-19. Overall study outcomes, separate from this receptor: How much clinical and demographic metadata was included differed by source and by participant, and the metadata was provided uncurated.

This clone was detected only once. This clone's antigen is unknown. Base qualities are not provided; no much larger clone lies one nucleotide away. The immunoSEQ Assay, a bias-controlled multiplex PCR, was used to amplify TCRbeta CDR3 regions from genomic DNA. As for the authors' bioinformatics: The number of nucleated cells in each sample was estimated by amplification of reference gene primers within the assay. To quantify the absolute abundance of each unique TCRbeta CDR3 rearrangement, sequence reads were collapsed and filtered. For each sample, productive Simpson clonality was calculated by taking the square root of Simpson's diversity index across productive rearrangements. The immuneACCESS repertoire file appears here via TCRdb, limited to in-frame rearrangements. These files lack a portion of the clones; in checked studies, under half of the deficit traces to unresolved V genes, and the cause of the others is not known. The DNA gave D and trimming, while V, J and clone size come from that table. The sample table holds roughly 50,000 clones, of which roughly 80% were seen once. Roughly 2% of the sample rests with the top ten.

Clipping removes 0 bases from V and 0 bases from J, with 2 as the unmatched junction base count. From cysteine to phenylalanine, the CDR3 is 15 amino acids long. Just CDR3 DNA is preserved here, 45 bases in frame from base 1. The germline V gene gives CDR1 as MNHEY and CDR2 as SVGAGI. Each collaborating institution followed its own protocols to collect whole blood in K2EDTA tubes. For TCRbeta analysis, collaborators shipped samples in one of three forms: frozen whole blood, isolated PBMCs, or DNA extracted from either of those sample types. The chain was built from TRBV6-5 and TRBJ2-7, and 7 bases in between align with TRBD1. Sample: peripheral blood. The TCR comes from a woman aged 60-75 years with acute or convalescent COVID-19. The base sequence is TGTGCCAGCAGTTACTCCCGGGACAGCTCCTACGAGCAGTACTTC. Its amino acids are CASSYSRDSSYEQYF.